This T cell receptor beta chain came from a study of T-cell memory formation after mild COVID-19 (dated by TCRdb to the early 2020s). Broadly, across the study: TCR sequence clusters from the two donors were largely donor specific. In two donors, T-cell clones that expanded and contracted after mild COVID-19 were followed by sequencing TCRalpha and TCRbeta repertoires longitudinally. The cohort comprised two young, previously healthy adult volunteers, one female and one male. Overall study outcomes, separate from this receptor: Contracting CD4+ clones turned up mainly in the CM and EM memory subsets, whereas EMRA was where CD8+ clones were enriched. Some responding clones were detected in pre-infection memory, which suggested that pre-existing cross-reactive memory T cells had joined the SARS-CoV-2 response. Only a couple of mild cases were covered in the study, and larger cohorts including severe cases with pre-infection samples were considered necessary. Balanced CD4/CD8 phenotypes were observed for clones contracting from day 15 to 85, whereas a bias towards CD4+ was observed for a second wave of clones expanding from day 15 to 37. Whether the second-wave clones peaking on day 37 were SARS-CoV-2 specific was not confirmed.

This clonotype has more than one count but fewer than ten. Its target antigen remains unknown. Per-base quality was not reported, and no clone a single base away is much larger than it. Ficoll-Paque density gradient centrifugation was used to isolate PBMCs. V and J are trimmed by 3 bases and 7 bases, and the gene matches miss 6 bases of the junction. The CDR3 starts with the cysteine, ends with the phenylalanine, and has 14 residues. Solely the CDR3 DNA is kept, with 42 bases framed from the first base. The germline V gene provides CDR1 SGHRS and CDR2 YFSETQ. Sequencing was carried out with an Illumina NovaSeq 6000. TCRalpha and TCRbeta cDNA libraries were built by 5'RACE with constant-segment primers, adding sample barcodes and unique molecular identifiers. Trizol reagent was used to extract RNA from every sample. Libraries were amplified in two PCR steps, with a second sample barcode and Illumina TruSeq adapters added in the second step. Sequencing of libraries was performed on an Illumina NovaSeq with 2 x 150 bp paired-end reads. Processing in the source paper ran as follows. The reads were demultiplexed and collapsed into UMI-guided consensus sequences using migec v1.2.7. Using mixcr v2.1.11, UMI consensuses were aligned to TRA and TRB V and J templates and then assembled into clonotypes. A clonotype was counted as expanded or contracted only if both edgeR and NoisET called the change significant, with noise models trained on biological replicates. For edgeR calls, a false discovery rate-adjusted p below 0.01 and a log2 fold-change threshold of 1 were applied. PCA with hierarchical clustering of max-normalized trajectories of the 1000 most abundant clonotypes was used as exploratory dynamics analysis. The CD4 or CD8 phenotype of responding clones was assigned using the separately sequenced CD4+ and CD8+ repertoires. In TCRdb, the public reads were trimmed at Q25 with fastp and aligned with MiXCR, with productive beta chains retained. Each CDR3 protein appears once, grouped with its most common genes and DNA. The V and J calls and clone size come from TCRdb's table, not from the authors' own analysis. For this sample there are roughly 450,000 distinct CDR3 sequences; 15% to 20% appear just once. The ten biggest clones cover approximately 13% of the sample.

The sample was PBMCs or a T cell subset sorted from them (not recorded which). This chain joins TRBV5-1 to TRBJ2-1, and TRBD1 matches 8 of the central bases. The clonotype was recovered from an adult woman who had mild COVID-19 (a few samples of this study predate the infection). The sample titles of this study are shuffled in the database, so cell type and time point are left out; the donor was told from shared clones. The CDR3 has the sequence CASSSRTGTNEQFF. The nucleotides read TGCGCCAGCAGCTCCCGGACAGGGACGAATGAGCAGTTCTTC.